The next 16 T cell receptor beta chains were all read from a single sample in a study of T cell changes during pregnancy in multiple sclerosis. Using immunoSEQ multiplex PCR, the repertoire was profiled, and TCRdb retains in-frame clones only, with some absent. This table has 40,000 or so clones, 90% appearing once. Specimen: peripheral blood, collected in the third trimester of pregnancy. These receptors all come from a female donor in good health, enrolled as a control in a pregnancy study.

The V call is TRBV19, the J call TRBJ1-1, with TRBD1 as a possible D gene (5 bases). CDR3 length: 18 amino acids. Germline V gives CDR1 LNHDA, CDR2 SQIVND (reference sequence). Trimming pared 3 bases from V and 1 base from J, leaving 21 bases between. The CDR3 sequence: CASSMPKKTSQGNTEAFF. In nucleotides, the CDR3 is TGTGCCAGTAGTATGCCCAAGAAGACATCTCAGGGGAACACTGAAGCTTTCTTT.

A word on this clone: Different DNA sequences within this sample yield the same CDR3. V is TRBV2 and J is TRBJ1-1, with D uncertain. Germline assignment: CDR1 SNHLY and CDR2 FYNNEI. The CDR3 has 14 amino acids. The germline V and J ends were trimmed by 8 bases and 1 base, with 14 bases remaining between them. The CDR3: CASGLIRQNTEAFF. The CDR3 DNA reads TGTGCCAGCGGGTTGATCCGACAGAACACTGAAGCTTTCTTT.

This clone was seen a single time. V usage is TRBV28 and J usage is TRBJ1-2, with D possibly matching TRBD1 (5 bases). The CDR3 has 11 amino acids. Germline lookup yields CDR1 MDHEN and CDR2 SYDVKM. Trimming cost V 2 bases and J 10 bases, with 8 bases left between them. The CDR3: CASSLGRDYTF. The CDR3 DNA follows: TGTGCCAGCAGTTTAGGCAGGGACTACACCTTC.

V usage is TRBV7-3 and J usage is TRBJ2-3, with 11 nucleotides matching TRBD2. The CDR3 has 17 amino acids. The V gene's germline CDR1 is SGHTA and CDR2 FQGTGA. The V and J ends lost 4 bases and 6 bases, in that order; junction bases with no gene match: 12. In DNA, the CDR3 is TGTGCCAGCAGCTCTAGAGGTAGCGGGGGGGCGGATGATACGCAGTATTTT. Its protein product is CASSSRGSGGADDTQYF.

V gene TRBV28 combines with J gene TRBJ2-1, with a tentative D call TRBD1 (5 bases). V lost 1 base and J lost 6, with 7 bases in between. The germline V gene has CDR1 MDHEN and CDR2 SYDVKM. The CDR3 is made up of 13 amino acids. This chain's CDR3 is CASSLYDSNEQFF. The CDR3 DNA is TGTGCCAGCAGTTTATACGACAGCAATGAGCAGTTCTTC.

The V gene is TRBV5-6, the J gene TRBJ1-5; 8 bases match TRBD1. Germline V gives CDR1 SGHDT, CDR2 YYEEEE. V lost 4 bases, J lost 0 bases, and 12 bases stayed unmatched. This CDR3 region has 18 residues. CDR3 region: CASSVGDRLGVSNQPQHF. Here the CDR3 DNA reads TGTGCCAGCAGCGTCGGGGACAGGTTGGGGGTTAGCAATCAGCCCCAGCATTTT.

The V and J genes are TRBV5-6 and TRBJ1-6; TRBD1 aligns across 7 bases. Germline-derived CDR1 and CDR2 are SGHDT and YYEEEE. This CDR3 has 14 amino acids. Trimming removed 4 bases from V and 9 bases from J; junction bases left unmatched: 7. The CDR3 DNA is TGTGCCAGCAGCCCGACAGGGCAGGGTTCACCCCTCCACTTT. Translated, it gives CASSPTGQGSPLHF.

The chain has TRBV29-1 and TRBJ1-3; tentatively, D is TRBD1 (5 bases). V gave up 4 bases and J gave up 2 bases, with 15 bases separating them. The germline V gene has CDR1 SQVTM and CDR2 ANQGSEA. The CDR3 consists of 15 residues. The CDR3 sequence: CSVVGYRGAGNTIYF. The CDR3 DNA is TGCAGCGTTGTTGGCTATCGGGGGGCTGGAAACACCATATATTTT.

This sequence joins TRBV4-1 and TRBJ1-2, with unresolved D. The germline V and J ends were trimmed by 5 bases and 1 base, with 11 bases remaining between them. The CDR3 covers 14 residues. CDR1 and CDR2 (germline): MGHRA, YSYEKL. CDR3 residues: CASSARLGNYGYTF. The CDR3 coding sequence is TGCGCCAGCAGCGCGCGGCTGGGTAACTATGGCTACACCTTC.

This clone was seen a single time. This chain links TRBV28 with TRBJ1-5; no clear D. From germline, CDR1 is MDHEN and CDR2 SYDVKM. The CDR3 sequence is 16 residues long. With 5 bases removed from V and 4 bases from J, the gap between germline ends came to 18 bases. As DNA, the CDR3 is TGTGCCAGCAGTCCATCATACCTACGCCCAAATCAGCCCCAGCATTTT. This codes for CASSPSYLRPNQPQHF.

The V call is TRBV7-9, the J call TRBJ2-1; TRBD1 matches 7 bases. J lost 7 bases, V lost 7 bases, and 10 bases had no gene match. The CDR3 is 14 amino acids. Germline V gives CDR1 SEHNR, CDR2 FQNEAQ (reference sequence). CDR3 loop: CASNVSDRQNEQFF. The CDR3 DNA is TGTGCCAGCAACGTCTCGGACAGGCAAAATGAGCAGTTCTTC.

The chain combines TRBV6-6 with TRBJ2-3; 8 nucleotides match TRBD2. The CDR3 covers 15 residues. Germline CDR1 is MNHNY and CDR2 is SVGAGI (reference sequence). V was pared by 2 bases and J by 0 bases, with 1 base of the junction left unmatched. This chain's CDR3 is CASSYASGSTDTQYF. The CDR3 region has the DNA TGTGCCAGCAGTTACGCTAGCGGGAGCACAGATACGCAGTATTTT.

The V and J genes are TRBV6-5 and TRBJ2-7; TRBD1 is a possible D gene (5 bases). CDR1 is MNHEY, CDR2 SVGAGI, per germline. V lost 4 bases, J lost 6 bases, and 13 bases lay in between. The CDR3 totals 13 residues. The CDR3 DNA follows: TGTGCCAGCAGTTTAGGTCAGGGTCTCGAGCAGTACTTC. As protein: CASSLGQGLEQYF.

CDR3 sequence (DNA): TGTGCCAGCTCACTACCGGGCGATTACAGAGAGACCCAGTACTTC. Translating gives CASSLPGDYRETQYF. The chain has TRBV18 and TRBJ2-5; no firm D call. Germline assignment: CDR1 KGHSH and CDR2 LQKENI. The CDR3 is 15 amino acids. V lost 4 bases to trimming and J lost 4 bases, with 16 bases between them. Together with reference TRBV18 and TRBJ2-5, the CDR3 gives the full variable domain: NAGVMQNPRHLVRRRGQEARLRCSPMKGHSHVYWYRQLPEEGLKFMVYLQKENIIDESGMPKERFSAEFPKEGPSILRIQQVVRGDSAAYFCASSLPGDYRETQYFGPGTRLLVL.

The chain carries TRBV7-3 and TRBJ1-1; TRBD1 might be the D (5 bases). This CDR3 is 14 amino acids long. CDR1 is SGHTA, CDR2 FQGTGA, per germline. Between the trimmed V and J ends, which lost 3 bases and 5 bases, there was a span of 13 bases. CDR3: CASSLRGGRTEAFF. Written as DNA, the CDR3 is TGTGCCAGCAGCTTGCGGGGGGGAAGGACTGAAGCTTTCTTT.

V gene TRBV21-1 combines with J gene TRBJ2-7; the table's D call, TRBD1, was not checked against the DNA. TRBV21-1 is classified as a pseudogene. The CDR3 is 16 amino acids. The CDR3 reads CASSKARSRPRYEQYF. The DNA for the CDR3 is TGTGCCAGCAGCAAAGCTCGATCCAGGCCCCGCTACGAGCAGTACTTC.